This paragraph reports one TCR beta chain. Its antigen is currently unknown. The data were produced by immunoSEQ multiplex PCR, yet TCRdb's version contains in-frame clones alone and is incomplete. The sample includes about 50,000 clones, about nine tenths seen only once; the top ten take 2% to 2.5%. The data were taken from a study of graft-versus-host responses after intestinal transplantation. Study-wide context: Among the recipients, all got anti-thymocyte globulin induction and then tacrolimus and steroids for roughly three years.

Findings of the study overall: Recipient marrow held GvH clones, some first seen in ileum or blood.

Trimming took 2 bases from V and 2 from J, leaving 12 bases between them. The germline V gene has CDR1 KGHSH and CDR2 LQKENI. The CDR3 extends over 15 amino acids. The receptor was isolated from a human donor who was the organ donor for an intestinal transplant. The V gene is TRBV18, the J gene TRBJ1-2; tentatively, D is TRBD1 (5 bases). The source was unstimulated CD4+ T cells sorted from spleen or lymph node cells, collected before transplant. The CDR3 bases are TGTGCCAGCTCACCAACAGGCCCTTCGAACTATGGCTACACCTTC. Its protein is CASSPTGPSNYGYTF.